This T cell receptor (beta chain) originates from a study of blood T cell repertoires in COVID-19. Germline V gene lookup returns CDR1 SGHDT and CDR2 YYEEEE. The CDR3 contains 16 residues. V shed 4 bases, J shed 4 bases, and the junction held 9 bases outside the gene matches. The repertoire was sequenced with immunoSEQ multiplex PCR; TCRdb's copy has only in-frame clones and lacks some. Of 50,000 to 65,000 clones listed, roughly 92% were seen once; the top ten hold 4.6%. This TCR came from a man aged 50 to 59 with active COVID-19. V gene TRBV5-6 combines with J gene TRBJ2-1; 9 positions agree with TRBD1. Sample: peripheral blood. CDR3 bases: TGTGCCAGCAGCAAAATACAGGGGGCGACTTACAATGAGCAGTTCTTC. Its protein product is CASSKIQGATYNEQFF. Looking up the rest from reference TRBV5-6 and TRBJ2-1 gives the full variable domain: DAGVTQSPTHLIKTRGQQVTLRCSPKSGHDTVSWYQQALGQGPQFIFQYYEEEERQRGNFPDRFSGHQFPNYSSELNVNALLLGDSALYLCASSKIQGATYNEQFFGPGTRLTVL.